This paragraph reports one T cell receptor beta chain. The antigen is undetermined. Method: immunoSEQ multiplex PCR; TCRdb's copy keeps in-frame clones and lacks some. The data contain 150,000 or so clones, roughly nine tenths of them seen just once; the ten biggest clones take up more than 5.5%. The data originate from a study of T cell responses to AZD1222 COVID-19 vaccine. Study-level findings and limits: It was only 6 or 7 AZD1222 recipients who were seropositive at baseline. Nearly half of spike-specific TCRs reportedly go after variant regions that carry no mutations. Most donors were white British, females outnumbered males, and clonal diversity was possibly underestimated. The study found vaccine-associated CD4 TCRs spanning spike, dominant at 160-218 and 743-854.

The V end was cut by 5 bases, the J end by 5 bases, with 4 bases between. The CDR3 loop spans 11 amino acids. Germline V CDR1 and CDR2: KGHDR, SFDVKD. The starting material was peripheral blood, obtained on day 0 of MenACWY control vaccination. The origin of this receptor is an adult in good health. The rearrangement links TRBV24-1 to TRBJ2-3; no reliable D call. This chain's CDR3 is CATSVGDTQYF. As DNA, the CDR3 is TGTGCCACCAGTGTGGGAGATACGCAGTATTTT.